This TCR beta chain was obtained from a study of blood T cells in healthy people across ages (dated by TCRdb to the mid-2010s). Looking at the study overall: In model experiments, template switching captured about one uniquely barcoded TCR beta cDNA molecule for every two T cells. Four age groups were formed from the donors: young (average 16 years), middle-aged (approximately 40), aged (62) and long-lived (about 75). To avoid experimental bias, donors of different ages were randomly spread across the sequencing lanes. Using deep sequencing normalized with unique cDNA molecular identifiers, the study measured how TCR beta repertoire diversity changes with age. Two additional independent replicas of 1 million unique cDNA reads from the same blood draw were analyzed for two donors (one aged 18 to 30 and one aged 80 or older).

The germline V gene specifies SGHRS as CDR1 and YFSETQ as CDR2. Between the V and J ends, shortened by 4 bases and 5 bases respectively, the junction contains 13 bases. The CDR3, cysteine through phenylalanine, is 13 amino acids long. The DNA shown is the 39-base CDR3, in frame from base 1. The approximately 39 donors, aged roughly 6 to 100 years, were systemically healthy Caucasian individuals from Russia. Each donor gave ten milliliters of peripheral blood, collected into EDTA-treated Vacutainer tubes. Ficoll-Paque density-gradient centrifugation was used to isolate PBMCs, with at least 6.5 million per sample. Total RNA was extracted from PBMCs with Trizol reagent, with at least 5 micrograms obtained per sample. The percentages of naive CD45RAhigh/CD27high T cells were determined by flow cytometry on a PBMC aliquot from every donor. The library was made by 5' RACE. Reads for this sample came from an Illumina HiSeq 2500. A second PCR of about 6 to 11 cycles was run with a J-beta primer mix and a sample-barcoded 5' primer. A unique molecular identifier was introduced onto each TCR beta cDNA molecule by a template-switch 5' adaptor carrying 12 random nucleotides. Each sample yielded at least 3 million CDR3-containing paired-end reads. All of the RNA was converted into first-strand cDNA using the Mint cDNA synthesis kit, with a TRBC-specific oligonucleotide serving as the primer. Following uracil-DNA glycosylase treatment, a first 18-cycle PCR with universal primers M1SS and BC2_uni_R was performed on all cDNA. As for how the authors treated the data: Each sample was normalized by randomly selecting 1 million high-quality reads, each carrying a distinct molecular identifier. Instead of being binned into consensus sequences, reads that shared molecular identifiers were thrown out. CDR3 identification, clonotype clustering and error correction used MiTCR with a Q25 quality threshold and the strictest error-elimination algorithm. A nonparametric unseen species model with Euler transformation was used to estimate a lower bound on total TCR beta diversity. TCRdb took the public reads, trimmed them with fastp at Q25, ran MiXCR for clone calling and kept in-frame beta chains. Records with the same CDR3 protein are collapsed into one entry carrying the most frequent genes and DNA. The V and J calls shown here were made by TCRdb, not taken from the authors' results. Present in this sample are more than 800,000 distinct CDR3 sequences, 40% to 50% of which were seen just once. The top ten constitute 18% of the sample.

This clonotype was counted a few times. The antigen it recognizes is unknown. Base qualities are not provided; no much larger clone lies one nucleotide away. Study-wide conclusions, independent of this receptor: Estimates of total diversity based on one million sequenced T cells were considered lower bounds and underestimates. Because the CMV infection status of the donors was unknown, age-related changes in expanded clonotypes may potentially have been confounded. Observed TCR beta diversity per million T cells fell roughly linearly with age, and a significant reduction was already apparent by age roughly 40. A strong correlation was found between observed TCR beta diversity and the percentage of naive T cells measured by flow cytometry. Compared with the aged group, more naive CD4+ T cells, fewer expanded clones and increased TCR diversity were shown by the long-lived group, suggesting age selection. Because profiling used bulk unsorted PBMCs, naive and antigen-experienced compartments could not be compared conclusively.

This TCR came from a woman in her sixties in good health. Specimen: blood. This chain is built from TRBV5-1 and TRBJ2-7; the D gene is possibly TRBD2, with 5 bases matching. In nucleotides, the sequence is TGCGCCAGCAGCGACGGACTCGTAGACGAGCAGTACTTC. Its coded protein is CASSDGLVDEQYF.